Below are 30 T cell receptor beta chains sequenced from a single sample in a study of cytomegalovirus exposure and HLA in healthy donors. Only in-frame clones appear in the TCRdb table, and some are missing; sequencing was by immunoSEQ multiplex PCR. The table shows 150,000 to 200,000 clones, with 85% occurring only once. Specimen: PBMCs. These TCRs come from a young man in good health and CMV-seropositive.

The table lists this clone with a few counts. This chain joins TRBV4-2 and TRBJ2-7; a weak D match, TRBD2 (6 bases). This CDR3 comprises 13 residues. Germline V gene sequence: CDR1 LGHNA, CDR2 YNFKEQ. Trimming left V 5 bases short and J 1 base short, with 9 bases between. CDR3 bases: TGTGCCAGCAGCGGCCGGGGGTCCTACGAGCAGTACTTC. The encoded protein is CASSGRGSYEQYF.

The chain is built from TRBV5-1 and TRBJ2-5; TRBD2 agrees at 8 bases. Germline V gene data show CDR1 as SGHRS and CDR2 as YFSETQ. V was pared by 4 bases and J by 4 bases, with 9 bases of the junction left unmatched. This CDR3 contains 15 residues. The CDR3 protein is CASSPGGAEGETQYF. The CDR3 DNA is TGCGCCAGCAGCCCGGGGGGGGCGGAGGGAGAGACCCAGTACTTC.

The chain employs TRBV5-1 and TRBJ2-3; D perhaps matches TRBD1 (6 bases). This CDR3 has 12 residues. Looked up from germline, CDR1 is SGHRS and CDR2 is YFSETQ. With 4 bases removed from V and 5 bases from J, the gap between germline ends came to 8 bases. The CDR3 nucleotides read TGCGCCAGCAGCAAGGGACAAGATACGCAGTATTTT. This encodes CASSKGQDTQYF.

The CDR3 here is CASSRWDFAQSAQHF. The CDR3 DNA sequence: TGTGCCAGCAGCAGGTGGGACTTTGCTCAATCAGCCCAGCATTTT. The chain uses TRBV2 and TRBJ1-5; TRBD1 might be the D (5 bases). The germline V and J ends were trimmed by 6 bases and 11 bases, with 23 bases remaining between them. This CDR3 is built from 15 residues. Germline V lookup: CDR1 SNHLY, CDR2 FYNNEI.

This sequence joins TRBV6-1 and TRBJ1-3; D ambiguous. This CDR3 spans 15 amino acids. Germline loops: CDR1 MNHNS, CDR2 SASEGT. V was trimmed by 6 bases and J by 0 bases, leaving 12 bases between them. The DNA for the CDR3 is TGTGCCAGCAGGGTAGATCTTAGCTCTGGAAACACCATATATTTT. It translates to CASRVDLSSGNTIYF.

This chain joins TRBV11-3 and TRBJ2-7; TRBD2 matches at 9 bases. The length of the CDR3 is 16 residues. In germline, CDR1 is SGHNT, CDR2 YENEEA. Trimming took 5 bases from V and 2 from J; bases not matched to a gene: 10. The CDR3 sequence: CASSAGGLRGTYEQYF. The DNA for the CDR3 is TGTGCCAGCAGCGCGGGGGGGCTACGGGGAACCTACGAGCAGTACTTC.

V gene TRBV30 combines with J gene TRBJ2-7; 8 positions agree with TRBD1. The germline gives CDR1 GTSNPN, CDR2 SVGIG (reference sequence). This CDR3 has 14 residues. V shed 5 bases and J 0 bases; nucleotides not matched to a gene: 6. The CDR3 DNA follows: TGTGCCTGGGACAGGGGACTCAGCTCCTACGAGCAGTACTTC. The encoded protein is CAWDRGLSSYEQYF. The whole variable domain, filled in from reference TRBV30 and TRBJ2-7, reads SQTIHQWPATLVQPVGSPLSLECTVEGTSNPNLYWYRQAAGRGLQLLFYSVGIGQISSEVPQNLSASRPQDRQFILSSKKLLLSDSGFYLCAWDRGLSSYEQYFGPGTRLTVT.

The gene calls are TRBV29-1 and TRBJ2-1; 10 bases fit TRBD2. The CDR3 length is 13 residues. CDR1 is SQVTM and CDR2 is ANQGSEA in the germline V gene. V trimming: 8 bases; J trimming: 3 bases; junction bases outside the gene matches: 4. The DNA of the CDR3 is TGCAGCCTTAGCGGGGGGAGCTACAATGAGCAGTTCTTC. Translation gives CSLSGGSYNEQFF.

The chain links TRBV28 to TRBJ2-1; 7 positions match TRBD2. This CDR3 contains 18 residues. The ends lost 1 base at V and 7 bases at J; junction bases unmatched: 16. CDR1 is MDHEN, CDR2 SYDVKM, per germline. CDR3 amino acids: CASSLSLLLARKGNEQFF. Here the CDR3 DNA reads TGTGCCAGCAGTTTATCCCTCCTACTAGCGCGGAAGGGTAATGAGCAGTTCTTC.

Here the CDR3 reads CASSSDGGSGKNIQYF. CDR3 nucleotides: TGCGCCAGCAGCTCCGACGGCGGATCGGGCAAAAACATTCAGTACTTC. The V call is TRBV5-1, the J call TRBJ2-4, with no clear D. The V gene lost 3 bases and the J gene lost 3 bases, with 16 bases spanning the gap. From germline, CDR1 is SGHRS and CDR2 YFSETQ. There are 16 residues in the CDR3.

The chain uses TRBV5-6 and TRBJ1-2; D unclear. Germline values: CDR1 SGHDT, CDR2 YYEEEE. This CDR3 has 12 residues. V was shortened by 3 bases and J by 7 bases, with 10 bases between the two germline ends. CDR3 sequence reads: CASSWEGSGYTF. CDR3 DNA: TGTGCCAGCAGCTGGGAAGGGAGTGGCTACACCTTC.

The chain combines TRBV28 with TRBJ2-7; tentatively, D is TRBD2 (6 bases). V gave up 7 bases and J gave up 1 base, with 17 bases separating them. Germline V CDR1 and CDR2: MDHEN, SYDVKM. The CDR3 runs 15 residues. The CDR3 sequence is CASKFRRDSSYEQYF. For the CDR3, the DNA is TGTGCCAGCAAATTCAGGAGGGACTCGTCCTACGAGCAGTACTTC. The full variable domain, rest sourced from reference TRBV28 and TRBJ2-7, is DVKVTQSSRYLVKRTGEKVFLECVQDMDHENMFWYRQDPGLGLRLIYFSYDVKMKEKGDIPEGYSVSREKKERFSLILESASTNQTSMYLCASKFRRDSSYEQYFGPGTRLTVT.

V and J are TRBV5-1 and TRBJ1-5, with 7 bases fitting TRBD1. The ends lost 0 bases at V and 0 bases at J; junction bases unmatched: 12. This CDR3 is built from 19 residues. Germline CDR1 reads SGHRS; CDR2 reads YFSETQ. CDR3 sequence: CASSLGTGHYLYSNQPQHF. CDR3 nucleotide sequence: TGCGCCAGCAGCTTGGGGACAGGACATTACCTTTATAGCAATCAGCCCCAGCATTTT.

This clone came up once. The V call is TRBV11-3, the J call TRBJ2-3; weak D call: TRBD2 (5 bases). The CDR3 spans 14 residues. CDR1 is SGHNT, CDR2 YENEEA, per germline. Between the trimmed V and J ends, which lost 5 bases and 4 bases, there was a span of 13 bases. The DNA for the CDR3 is TGTGCCAGCAGCCCCGACGGGATTCCAGATACGCAGTATTTT. Translated, it gives CASSPDGIPDTQYF.

This chain links TRBV2 with TRBJ2-1; 15 bases map to TRBD2. Germline assignment: CDR1 SNHLY and CDR2 FYNNEI. The length of the CDR3 is 16 residues. V lost 4 bases to trimming and J lost 8 bases; unmatched junction nucleotides: 6. The CDR3 nucleotides read TGTGCCAGCAGTGGTGGGACTAGCGGGGGGTTTTATGAGCAGTTCTTC. This sequence encodes CASSGGTSGGFYEQFF.

The chain employs TRBV10-1 and TRBJ2-7; 7 bases align to TRBD1. V gave up 2 bases and J gave up 2 bases; unmatched junction bases: 3. Germline assignment: CDR1 WNHNN and CDR2 SYGVQD (reference sequence). The CDR3 contains 14 residues. CDR3 DNA: TGCGCCAGCAGTGAGGGAACAGGGGCCTACGAGCAGTACTTC. Translated, it gives CASSEGTGAYEQYF.

This chain connects TRBV28 to TRBJ2-3; no clear D. CDR1 MDHEN and CDR2 SYDVKM come from the germline V gene. V was trimmed by 2 bases and J by 4 bases, leaving 4 bases between them. The CDR3 is made up of 12 amino acids. The CDR3 DNA follows: TGTGCCAGCAGTTTAGCGGCAGATACGCAGTATTTT. The encoded protein is CASSLAADTQYF.

The chain employs TRBV6-5 and TRBJ1-1; the match to TRBD1 covers 7 bases. Unmatched junction bases numbered 18, after V lost 8 bases and J lost 12 bases. The germline V gene encodes CDR1 MNHEY and CDR2 SVGAGI. The CDR3 contains 14 residues. CDR3 sequence reads: CASQGDSPRGKTFF. The CDR3 DNA reads as TGTGCCAGCCAAGGGGACAGTCCGCGCGGGAAGACTTTCTTT.

V gene TRBV10-1 combines with J gene TRBJ1-1, with D possibly matching TRBD1 (6 bases). The germline V gene encodes CDR1 WNHNN and CDR2 SYGVQD (reference sequence). V was trimmed by 5 bases and J by 2 bases, leaving 9 bases between them. The length of the CDR3 is 13 residues. The DNA for the CDR3 is TGCGCCAGCAGTAAGGACAGAAACACTGAAGCTTTCTTT. It encodes CASSKDRNTEAFF.

The chain combines TRBV5-1 with TRBJ2-3; 7 nucleotides agree with TRBD2. Germline V gives CDR1 SGHRS, CDR2 YFSETQ. Unmatched junction bases numbered 14, after V lost 0 bases and J lost 10 bases. The CDR3 contains 16 residues. CDR3 DNA: TGCGCCAGCAGCTTGGGAGGAGCGGGGAGAAAGATAGCGCAGTATTTT. Encoded protein: CASSLGGAGRKIAQYF.

The chain recombines TRBV28 with TRBJ2-7, with TRBD2 matching 9 bases. V was clipped by 8 bases and J by 0 bases; unmatched bases: 2. Germline-derived CDR1 and CDR2 are MDHEN and SYDVKM. CDR3 size: 13 residues. The CDR3 region is CASCSGSSYEQYF. In DNA form, the CDR3 reads TGTGCCAGCTGTAGCGGGAGCTCCTACGAGCAGTACTTC.

The chain uses TRBV6-1 and TRBJ1-2; D unclear. Trimming shortened V by 4 bases and J by 5 bases, and 11 bases separated the two germline ends. The length of the CDR3 is 13 residues. Germline CDR1 MNHNS, CDR2 SASEGT. The CDR3, as DNA: TGTGCCAGCAGTGGGGCAGTTACGTATGGCTACACCTTC. This translates into CASSGAVTYGYTF.

The chain links TRBV6-1 to TRBJ2-2; weak D call: TRBD2 (5 bases). The length of the CDR3 is 14 residues. Trimming took off 10 bases at V and 0 bases at J, with 12 bases between the two ends. Germline values: CDR1 MNHNS, CDR2 SASEGT. CDR3 in amino acids: CAIRGQTNTGELFF. DNA for the CDR3: TGTGCCATACGAGGGCAGACGAACACCGGGGAGCTGTTTTTT.

The chain joins TRBV29-1 to TRBJ2-7; D not certain. Deletions cut 7 bases from V and 2 bases from J, with 15 bases between. This CDR3 is built from 13 residues. Germline values: CDR1 SQVTM, CDR2 ANQGSEA. The CDR3 DNA follows: TGCAGCGCGAGGATGACGGAAACCTACGAGCAGTACTTC. It yields the protein CSARMTETYEQYF.

This clone was counted a single time. The chain carries TRBV4-2 and TRBJ1-4, with 7 bases identical to TRBD1. The CDR3 spans 15 residues. CDR1 is LGHNA and CDR2 is YNFKEQ in the germline V gene. V was pared by 4 bases and J by 8 bases, with 10 bases of the junction left unmatched. The CDR3 region has the DNA TGTGCCAGCAGCCGGAAGGAGGGGGCGGGAGAAAAACTGTTTTTT. Its protein product is CASSRKEGAGEKLFF.

The chain uses TRBV6-5 and TRBJ2-3, with TRBD2 matching over 8 bases. V gave up 6 bases and J gave up 4 bases; unmatched junction bases: 6. Germline V gene lookup returns CDR1 MNHEY and CDR2 SVGAGI. This CDR3 contains 14 residues. CDR3 coding DNA: TGTGCCAGCAGAAGTAGCGGGGCCGCAGATACGCAGTATTTT. This codes for CASRSSGAADTQYF.

This chain joins TRBV5-8 and TRBJ1-3; 7 bases are shared with TRBD1. This CDR3 is built from 14 residues. CDR1 is SGHTS and CDR2 is YDEGEE in the germline V gene. Unmatched junction bases numbered 9, after V lost 7 bases and J lost 5 bases. In DNA form, the CDR3 reads TGTGCCAGCGGTCAGGGGACAGTTAGAAACACCATATATTTT. This gives the protein CASGQGTVRNTIYF.

The chain carries TRBV7-2 and TRBJ2-5, with TRBD2 as a possible D gene (6 bases). This CDR3 has 14 amino acids. Germline-derived CDR1 and CDR2 are SGHTA and FQGNSA. Trimming left V 5 bases short and J 5 bases short, with 15 bases between. CDR3 amino acids: CASSRSRAGETQYF. CDR3 DNA sequence: TGTGCCAGCAGCCGTAGTAGGGCGGGGGAGACCCAGTACTTC.

The chain couples TRBV7-3 to TRBJ2-2; tentative D call: TRBD1 (6 bases). CDR3 length equals 14 residues. The V and J ends lost 3 bases and 4 bases respectively, with 9 bases between them. Germline V lookup: CDR1 SGHTA, CDR2 FQGTGA. The CDR3 loop is CASSFSTGTGELFF. The CDR3 DNA follows: TGTGCCAGCAGCTTTTCGACAGGCACCGGGGAGCTGTTTTTT.

The chain is built from TRBV30 and TRBJ2-2; 12 bases map to TRBD2. The CDR3 loop spans 13 amino acids. V lost 7 bases to trimming and J lost 4 bases; unmatched junction nucleotides: 1. Germline loops: CDR1 GTSNPN, CDR2 SVGIG (reference sequence). This CDR3 is CALTSGSTGELFF. Here the CDR3 DNA reads TGTGCCTTGACTAGCGGGAGCACCGGGGAGCTGTTTTTT.